This T cell receptor beta chain was recorded in a study of radiation and T cells in renal cell carcinoma. Regarding the study as a whole: Top tumor clonotypes rose in blood 2 weeks post-radiation, then contracted.

The germline CDR1 and CDR2 sequences are MNHNS and SASEGT. Trimming at V came to 6 bases and at J to 2 bases, leaving 4 bases not matched to a gene. This CDR3 is built from 15 residues. TCRdb's table, derived via immunoSEQ multiplex PCR, lists solely in-frame clones and lacks some. The profile shows about 170,000 clones, about 88% of them singletons. The time point is: blood 4 weeks post-SBRT, at nephrectomy. Treatment noted: 15 Gy SBRT to primary tumor, nephrectomy 4 weeks later. Nephrectomy followed 15 Gy stereotactic body radiation by 4 weeks. Blood was sampled at baseline, 2 weeks and 4 weeks after SBRT. Worth noting for this clone: Its antigen is as yet unknown.

The clonotype originates from a woman in her forties or fifties with renal cell carcinoma. The genes are TRBV6-1 and TRBJ2-2; 9 bases align to TRBD2. The specimen was blood, collected from a patient whose treatment included radiotherapy and nephrectomy. The CDR3 region is CASRIAGVNTGELFF. CDR3 coding DNA: TGTGCCAGCAGGATAGCGGGGGTAAACACCGGGGAGCTGTTTTTT.